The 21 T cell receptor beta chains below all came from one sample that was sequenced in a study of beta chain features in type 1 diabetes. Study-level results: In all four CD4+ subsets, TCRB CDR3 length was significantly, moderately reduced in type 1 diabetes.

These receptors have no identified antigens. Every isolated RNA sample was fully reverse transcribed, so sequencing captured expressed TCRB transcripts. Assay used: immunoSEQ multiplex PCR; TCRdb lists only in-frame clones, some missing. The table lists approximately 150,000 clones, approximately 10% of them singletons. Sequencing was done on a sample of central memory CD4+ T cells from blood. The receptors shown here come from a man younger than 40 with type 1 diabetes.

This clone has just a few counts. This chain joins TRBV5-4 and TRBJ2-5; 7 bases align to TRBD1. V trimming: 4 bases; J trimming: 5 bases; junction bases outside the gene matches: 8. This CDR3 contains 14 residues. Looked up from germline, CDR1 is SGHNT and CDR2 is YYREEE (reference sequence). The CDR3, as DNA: TGTGCCAGCAGCGCGGACAGGAGGACGGAGACCCAGTACTTC. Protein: CASSADRRTETQYF. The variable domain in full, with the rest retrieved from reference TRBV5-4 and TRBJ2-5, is ETGVTQSPTHLIKTRGQQVTLRCSSQSGHNTVSWYQQALGQGPQFIFQYYREEENGRGNFPPRFSGLQFPNYSSELNVNALELDDSALYLCASSADRRTETQYFGPGTRLLVL.

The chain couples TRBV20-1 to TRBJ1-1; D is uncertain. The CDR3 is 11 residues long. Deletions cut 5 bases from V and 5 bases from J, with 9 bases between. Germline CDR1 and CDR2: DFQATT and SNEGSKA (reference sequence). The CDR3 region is CSALTMTEAFF. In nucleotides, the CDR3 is TGCAGTGCTCTAACTATGACTGAAGCTTTCTTT.

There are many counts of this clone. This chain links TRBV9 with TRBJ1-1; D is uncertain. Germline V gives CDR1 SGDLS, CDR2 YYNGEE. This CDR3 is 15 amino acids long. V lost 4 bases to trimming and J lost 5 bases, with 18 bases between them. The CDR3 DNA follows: TGTGCCAGCAGCCCTCGGACTGATCTGTGGACTGAAGCTTTCTTT. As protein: CASSPRTDLWTEAFF.

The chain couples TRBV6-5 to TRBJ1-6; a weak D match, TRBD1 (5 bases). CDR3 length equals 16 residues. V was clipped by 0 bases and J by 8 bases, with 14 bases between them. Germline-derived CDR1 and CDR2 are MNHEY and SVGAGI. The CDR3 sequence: CASSYSERGGDSPLHF. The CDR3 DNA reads TGTGCCAGCAGTTACTCGGAGCGGGGGGGAGATTCACCCCTCCACTTT.

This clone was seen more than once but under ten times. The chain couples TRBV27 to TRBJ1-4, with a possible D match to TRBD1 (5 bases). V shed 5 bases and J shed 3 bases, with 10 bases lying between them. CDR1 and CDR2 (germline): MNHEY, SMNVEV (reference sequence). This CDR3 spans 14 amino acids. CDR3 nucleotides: TGTGCCAGCAGTCTGACAGCTTCTAATGAAAAACTGTTTTTT. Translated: CASSLTASNEKLFF. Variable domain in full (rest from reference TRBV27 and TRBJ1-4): EAQVTQNPRYLITVTGKKLTVTCSQNMNHEYMSWYRQDPGLGLRQIYYSMNVEVTDKGDVPEGYKVSRKEKRNFPLILESPSPNQTSLYFCASSLTASNEKLFFGSGTQLSVL.

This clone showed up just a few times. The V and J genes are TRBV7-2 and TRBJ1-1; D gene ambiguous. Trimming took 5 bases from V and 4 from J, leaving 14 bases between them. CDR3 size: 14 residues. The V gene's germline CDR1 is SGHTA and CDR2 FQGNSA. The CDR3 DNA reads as TGTGCCAGCAGCCTCGACTGGCGTGTCACTGAAGCTTTCTTT. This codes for CASSLDWRVTEAFF.

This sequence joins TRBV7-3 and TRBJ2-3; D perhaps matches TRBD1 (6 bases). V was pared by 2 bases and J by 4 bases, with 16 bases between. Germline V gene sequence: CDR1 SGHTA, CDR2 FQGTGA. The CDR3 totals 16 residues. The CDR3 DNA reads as TGTGCCAGCAGCTTAGGGGCCAGGGGAGTCGCAGATACGCAGTATTTT. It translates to CASSLGARGVADTQYF.

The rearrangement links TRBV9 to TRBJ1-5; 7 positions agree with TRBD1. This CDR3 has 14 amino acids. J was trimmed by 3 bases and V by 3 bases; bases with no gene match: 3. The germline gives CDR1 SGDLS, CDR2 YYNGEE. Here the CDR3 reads CASSATGTNQPQHF. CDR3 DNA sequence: TGTGCCAGCAGCGCGACAGGGACCAATCAGCCCCAGCATTTT.

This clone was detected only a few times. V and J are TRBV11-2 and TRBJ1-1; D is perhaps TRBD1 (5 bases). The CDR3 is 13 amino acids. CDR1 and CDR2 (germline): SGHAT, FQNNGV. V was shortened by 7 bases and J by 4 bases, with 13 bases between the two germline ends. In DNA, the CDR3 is TGTGCCAGCAAGGCTGGAAGGGGCACTGAAGCTTTCTTT. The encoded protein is CASKAGRGTEAFF.

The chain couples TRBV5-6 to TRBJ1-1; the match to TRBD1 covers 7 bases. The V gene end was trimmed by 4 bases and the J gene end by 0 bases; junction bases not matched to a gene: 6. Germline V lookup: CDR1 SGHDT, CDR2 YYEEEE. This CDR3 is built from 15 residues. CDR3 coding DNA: TGTGCCAGCAGCGCCTATACAGGGGTGAACACTGAAGCTTTCTTT. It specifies CASSAYTGVNTEAFF. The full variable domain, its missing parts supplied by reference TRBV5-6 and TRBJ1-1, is DAGVTQSPTHLIKTRGQQVTLRCSPKSGHDTVSWYQQALGQGPQFIFQYYEEEERQRGNFPDRFSGHQFPNYSSELNVNALLLGDSALYLCASSAYTGVNTEAFFGQGTRLTVV.

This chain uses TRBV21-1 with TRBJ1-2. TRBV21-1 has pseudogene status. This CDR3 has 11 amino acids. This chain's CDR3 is CANRGRNGYTF. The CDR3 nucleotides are TGTGCCAACAGGGGGAGGAATGGCTACACCTTC.

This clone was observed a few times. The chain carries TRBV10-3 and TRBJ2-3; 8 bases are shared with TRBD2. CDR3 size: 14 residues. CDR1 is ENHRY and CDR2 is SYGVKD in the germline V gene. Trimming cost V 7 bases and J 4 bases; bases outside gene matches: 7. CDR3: CAIKGSGVADTQYF. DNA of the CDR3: TGTGCCATCAAAGGTAGCGGGGTCGCAGATACGCAGTATTTT.

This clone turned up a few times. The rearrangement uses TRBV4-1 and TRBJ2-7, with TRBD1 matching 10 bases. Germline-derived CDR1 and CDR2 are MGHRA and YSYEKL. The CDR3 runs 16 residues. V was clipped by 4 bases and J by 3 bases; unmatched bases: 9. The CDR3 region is CASSRSLGQGYYEQYF. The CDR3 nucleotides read TGCGCCAGCAGCCGGTCTCTGGGACAGGGGTACTACGAGCAGTACTTC.

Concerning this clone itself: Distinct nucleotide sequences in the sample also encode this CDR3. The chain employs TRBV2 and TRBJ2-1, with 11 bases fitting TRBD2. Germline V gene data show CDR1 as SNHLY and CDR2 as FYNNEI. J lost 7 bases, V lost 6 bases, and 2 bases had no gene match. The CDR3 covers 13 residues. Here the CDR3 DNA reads TGTGCCAGCAGCGGACTAGCGGGTAATGAGCAGTTCTTC. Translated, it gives CASSGLAGNEQFF.

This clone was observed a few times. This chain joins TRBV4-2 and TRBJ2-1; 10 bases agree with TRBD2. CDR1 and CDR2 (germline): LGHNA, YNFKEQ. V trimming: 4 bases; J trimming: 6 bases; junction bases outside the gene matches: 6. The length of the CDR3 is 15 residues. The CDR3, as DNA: TGTGCCAGCAGCCGAAGCGGGGGGGCCGCCAATGAGCAGTTCTTC. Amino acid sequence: CASSRSGGAANEQFF.

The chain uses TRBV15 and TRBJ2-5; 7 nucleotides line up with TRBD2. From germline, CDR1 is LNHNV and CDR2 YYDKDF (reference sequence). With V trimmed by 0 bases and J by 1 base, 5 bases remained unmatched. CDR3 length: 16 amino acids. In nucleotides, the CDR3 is TGTGCCACCAGCAGAGATTGGGACTACCTCCAAGAGACCCAGTACTTC. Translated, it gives CATSRDWDYLQETQYF.

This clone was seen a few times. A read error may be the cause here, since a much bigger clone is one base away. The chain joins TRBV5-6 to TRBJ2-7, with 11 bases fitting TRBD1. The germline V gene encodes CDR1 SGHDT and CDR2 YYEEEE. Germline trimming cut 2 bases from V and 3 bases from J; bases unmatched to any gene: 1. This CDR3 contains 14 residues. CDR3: CASSFGTGGYEQYF. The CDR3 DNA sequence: TGTGCCAGCAGCTTCGGGACAGGGGGCTACGAGCAGTACTTC.

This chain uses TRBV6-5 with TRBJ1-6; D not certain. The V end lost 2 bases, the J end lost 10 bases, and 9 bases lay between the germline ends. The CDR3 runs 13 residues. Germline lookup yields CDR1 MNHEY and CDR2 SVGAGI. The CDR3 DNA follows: TGTGCCAGCAGTTACCTGGAGGGCTCACCCCTCCACTTT. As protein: CASSYLEGSPLHF.

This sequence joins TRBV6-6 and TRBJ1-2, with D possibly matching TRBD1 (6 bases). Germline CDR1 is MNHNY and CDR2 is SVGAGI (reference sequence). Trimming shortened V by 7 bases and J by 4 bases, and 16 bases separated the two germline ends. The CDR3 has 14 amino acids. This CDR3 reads CASIDPGESYGYTF. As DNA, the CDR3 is TGTGCCAGCATCGATCCAGGGGAGAGCTATGGCTACACCTTC.

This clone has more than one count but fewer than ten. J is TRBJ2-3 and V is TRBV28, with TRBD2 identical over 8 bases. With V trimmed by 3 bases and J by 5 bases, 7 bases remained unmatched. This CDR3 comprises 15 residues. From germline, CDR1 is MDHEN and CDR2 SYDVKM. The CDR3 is CASSFRRGAGDTQYF. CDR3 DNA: TGTGCCAGCAGTTTTAGGCGGGGGGCTGGAGATACGCAGTATTTT.

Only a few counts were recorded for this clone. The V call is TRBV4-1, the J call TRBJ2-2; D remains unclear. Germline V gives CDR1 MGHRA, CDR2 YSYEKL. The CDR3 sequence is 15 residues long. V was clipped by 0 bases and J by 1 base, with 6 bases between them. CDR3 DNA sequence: TGCGCCAGCAGCCAAGATCCAGGGAACACCGGGGAGCTGTTTTTT. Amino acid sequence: CASSQDPGNTGELFF.